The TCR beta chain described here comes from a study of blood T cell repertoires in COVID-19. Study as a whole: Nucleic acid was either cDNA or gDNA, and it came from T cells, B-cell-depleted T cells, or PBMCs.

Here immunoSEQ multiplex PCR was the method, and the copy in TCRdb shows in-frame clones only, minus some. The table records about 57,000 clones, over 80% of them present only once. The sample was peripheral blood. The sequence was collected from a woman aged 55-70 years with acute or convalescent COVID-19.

For the CDR3, the DNA is TGCGCCAGCAGCTTGAAGGGAGGGAACACTGAAGCTTTCTTT. This codes for CASSLKGGNTEAFF. This rearrangement joins TRBV5-1 to TRBJ1-1; D not resolved. CDR3 length equals 14 residues. CDR1 and CDR2 (germline): SGHRS, YFSETQ. V dropped 1 base and J dropped 1 base, with 8 bases sitting between them. The variable domain in full, with the rest retrieved from reference TRBV5-1 and TRBJ1-1, is KAGVTQTPRYLIKTRGQQVTLSCSPISGHRSVSWYQQTPGQGLQFLFEYFSETQRNKGNFPGRFSGRQFSNSRSEMNVSTLELGDSALYLCASSLKGGNTEAFFGQGTRLTVV.